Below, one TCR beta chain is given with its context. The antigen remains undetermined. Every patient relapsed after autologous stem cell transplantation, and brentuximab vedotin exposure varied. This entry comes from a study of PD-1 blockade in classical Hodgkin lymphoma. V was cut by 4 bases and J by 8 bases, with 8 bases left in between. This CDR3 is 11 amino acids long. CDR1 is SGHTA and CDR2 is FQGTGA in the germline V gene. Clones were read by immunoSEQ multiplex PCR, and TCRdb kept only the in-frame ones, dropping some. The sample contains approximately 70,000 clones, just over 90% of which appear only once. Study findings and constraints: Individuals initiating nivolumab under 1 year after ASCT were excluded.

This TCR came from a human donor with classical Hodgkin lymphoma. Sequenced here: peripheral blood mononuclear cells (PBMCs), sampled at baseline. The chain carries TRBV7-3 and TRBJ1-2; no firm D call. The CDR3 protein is CASSSGLGYTF. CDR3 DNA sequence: TGTGCCAGCAGCTCGGGCCTCGGCTACACCTTC.